This TCR beta chain was captured by sequencing in a study of cytomegalovirus exposure and HLA in healthy donors. Study information: Genotyping showed around 80% of over 350 donors falling in the Caucasian-associated ancestry cluster. Points from the study as a whole: By a later analysis, the bulk of CMV-associated TCR beta chains appeared HLA-restricted. No immune exposure information besides CMV serostatus was available.

The CDR3 length is 13 residues. Trimming took 10 bases from V and 0 from J, leaving 13 bases between them. Per germline, CDR1 MNHEY and CDR2 SVGAGI. Use of 60 Vbeta and 13 Jbeta primers characterized the PCR. Sequencing was performed with immunoSEQ multiplex PCR; in TCRdb, only in-frame clones are kept and a portion is missing. The profile shows 150,000 to 200,000 clones, approximately 72% of them singletons. Notes on this clone: Its antigen is not known.

This sequence joins TRBV6-5 and TRBJ2-7; no firm D call. The sequenced sample consisted of PBMCs. This receptor was obtained from a man aged 35-49 years in good health and CMV-seropositive. The CDR3 spells CATRFPSSYEQYF. The DNA for the CDR3 is TGTGCCACCCGTTTTCCTTCCTCCTACGAGCAGTACTTC.